The 22 T cell receptor beta chains below were found in one sample sequenced in a study of Ad26.COV2.S vaccination and SARS-CoV-2 variants. Only in-frame clones appear in the TCRdb table, and some are missing; sequencing was by immunoSEQ multiplex PCR. The table shows about 350,000 clones, with about 92% occurring only once. The sample was peripheral blood, taken after recovery from COVID-19. The receptors derive from a human donor who had recovered from COVID-19.

The V and J genes are TRBV7-9 and TRBJ1-6, with unresolved D. V lost 5 bases and J 9 bases, leaving 8 bases between the germline ends. CDR1 SEHNR and CDR2 FQNEAQ come from the germline V gene (reference sequence). The CDR3 runs 12 residues. This CDR3 is CASSPDGSPLHF. CDR3 nucleotides: TGTGCCAGCAGCCCAGATGGTTCACCCCTCCACTTT.

The rearrangement joins TRBV6-2 or TRBV6-3 to TRBJ2-7, with a weak D call TRBD2 (6 bases). The length of the CDR3 is 16 residues. Trimming took 5 bases from V and 6 from J, leaving 23 bases between them. Germline V gives CDR1 MNHEY, CDR2 SVGEGT. CDR3 amino acids: CASSNFGAGKLIEQYF. As DNA, the CDR3 is TGTGCCAGCAGTAACTTTGGGGCGGGGAAACTAATCGAGCAGTACTTC.

V is TRBV14 and J is TRBJ2-1, with 14 bases fitting TRBD2. Germline CDR1 reads SGHDN; CDR2 reads FVKESK. There are 16 residues in the CDR3. J gave up 2 bases and V 5 bases, and 2 bases lay outside the gene matches. The CDR3 DNA is TGTGCCAGCAGCAAGACTAGCGGGGGGGCCTACAATGAGCAGTTCTTC. Amino acid sequence: CASSKTSGGAYNEQFF. Filled out from reference TRBV14 and TRBJ2-1, the complete variable domain reads EAGVTQFPSHSVIEKGQTVTLRCDPISGHDNLYWYRRVMGKEIKFLLHFVKESKQDESGMPNNRFLAERTGGTYSTLKVQPAELEDSGVYFCASSKTSGGAYNEQFFGPGTRLTVL.

CDR3 sequence: CASSQRPGWASDGNQPQHF. The DNA of the CDR3 is TGTGCCAGTAGCCAACGCCCTGGGTGGGCATCTGATGGGAATCAGCCCCAGCATTTT. The chain carries TRBV19 and TRBJ1-5; no reliable D call. The germline CDR1 and CDR2 sequences are LNHDA and SQIVND (reference sequence). This CDR3 contains 19 residues. V lost 6 bases and J lost 4, with 28 bases in between.

V is TRBV5-6 and J is TRBJ1-1; a weak D match, TRBD1 (6 bases). Germline CDR1 and CDR2: SGHDT and YYEEEE. Deletions cut 5 bases from V and 1 base from J, with 15 bases between. The CDR3 is made up of 15 amino acids. The CDR3 here is CASSYLDSPNTEAFF. The CDR3 DNA is TGTGCCAGCAGTTACCTGGACAGTCCGAACACTGAAGCTTTCTTT.

The V call is TRBV6-2 or TRBV6-3, the J call TRBJ2-1; D not certain. Deletions cut 6 bases from V and 6 bases from J, with 18 bases between. CDR1 and CDR2 from the germline V gene are MNHEY and SVGEGT. The CDR3 is 15 amino acids. The DNA for the CDR3 is TGTGCCAGCAGCGATCGGCAGGTTCACGGCAATGAGCAGTTCTTC. Protein: CASSDRQVHGNEQFF.

DNA of the CDR3: TGTGCCACCAGCAGAGAAGGGGCAGAAGGGGGGCAGTACTTC. Translation: CATSREGAEGGQYF. The chain joins TRBV15 to TRBJ2-7, with D possibly matching TRBD1 (6 bases). The CDR3 is 14 amino acids. V was cut by 0 bases and J by 9 bases, with 15 bases left in between. Germline V gene data show CDR1 as LNHNV and CDR2 as YYDKDF (reference sequence).

This clone is a singleton in its sample. The genes are TRBV15 and TRBJ2-7, with a possible D match to TRBD1 (6 bases). This CDR3 spans 14 amino acids. Germline V lookup: CDR1 LNHNV, CDR2 YYDKDF (reference sequence). The V end was cut by 5 bases, the J end by 3 bases, with 14 bases between. The chain's CDR3 is CATSGRTDFYEQYF. The DNA for the CDR3 is TGTGCCACCAGCGGACGGACAGATTTCTACGAGCAGTACTTC.

The V and J genes are TRBV6-5 and TRBJ1-5, with D unresolved. The CDR3 runs to 16 residues. The germline CDR1 and CDR2 sequences are MNHEY and SVGAGI. The germline V and J ends were trimmed by 0 bases and 0 bases, with 9 bases remaining between them. The CDR3 is CASSYSAVLSNQPQHF. The CDR3 DNA reads TGTGCCAGCAGTTACTCGGCGGTCCTTAGCAATCAGCCCCAGCATTTT.

The chain recombines TRBV7-2 with TRBJ2-1; 16 bases are a match to TRBD2. Germline CDR1 SGHTA, CDR2 FQGNSA. The CDR3 is 18 amino acids. Unmatched junction bases numbered 4, after V lost 5 bases and J lost 0 bases. CDR3: CASSQGLAGGPSYNEQFF. The CDR3 bases are TGTGCCAGCAGCCAGGGACTAGCGGGGGGGCCCTCCTACAATGAGCAGTTCTTC.

The chain is built from TRBV9 and TRBJ1-1; D gene uncertain. Trimming pared 3 bases from V and 10 bases from J, leaving 13 bases between. The CDR3 has 12 residues. Germline CDR1 SGDLS, CDR2 YYNGEE. The CDR3 sequence: CASSAGLSVAFF. CDR3 nucleotide sequence: TGTGCCAGCAGCGCCGGACTCTCGGTAGCTTTCTTT.

The genes are TRBV5-5 and TRBJ1-4, with D unclear. Deletions cut 4 bases from V and 0 bases from J, with 13 bases between. Per germline, CDR1 SGHKS and CDR2 YYEKEE (reference sequence). This CDR3 contains 16 residues. For the CDR3, the DNA is TGTGCCAGCAGCCCCCCGGGGAGCTCAACTAATGAAAAACTGTTTTTT. Translated, it gives CASSPPGSSTNEKLFF.

The chain couples TRBV5-4 to TRBJ1-1; no reliable D call. V was pared by 4 bases and J by 5 bases, with 9 bases between. Germline CDR1 is SGHNT and CDR2 is YYREEE (reference sequence). The CDR3 sequence is 12 residues long. The CDR3 loop reads CASSEGRTEAFF. CDR3 DNA: TGTGCCAGCAGCGAGGGTCGAACTGAAGCTTTCTTT.

This clone was detected a few times. The chain joins TRBV7-3 to TRBJ1-5; D call uncertain. CDR1 is SGHTA, CDR2 FQGTGA, per germline. The CDR3 is 15 amino acids. Deletions cut 2 bases from V and 5 bases from J, with 13 bases between. The CDR3 here is CASSLYPGRHQPQHF. For the CDR3, the DNA is TGTGCCAGCAGCTTATACCCCGGTCGCCATCAGCCCCAGCATTTT. The entire variable domain, with the rest obtained from reference TRBV7-3 and TRBJ1-5, is as follows: GAGVSQTPSNKVTEKGKYVELRCDPISGHTALYWYRQSLGQGPEFLIYFQGTGAADDSGLPNDRFFAVRPEGSVSTLKIQRTERGDSAVYLCASSLYPGRHQPQHFGDGTRLSIL.

The chain employs TRBV4-1 and TRBJ2-3; D may be TRBD1 (5 bases). CDR3 size: 15 residues. Trimming cost V 6 bases and J 6 bases, with 19 bases left between them. The germline CDR1 and CDR2 sequences are MGHRA and YSYEKL. The CDR3 reads CASRPRVGARDTQYF. The CDR3 DNA is TGCGCCAGCAGACCCCGAGTAGGGGCCAGGGATACGCAGTATTTT.

V gene TRBV9 combines with J gene TRBJ2-3; 14 nucleotides line up with TRBD2. The CDR3 length is 17 residues. Trimming cost V 4 bases and J 6 bases; bases outside gene matches: 10. Looked up from germline, CDR1 is SGDLS and CDR2 is YYNGEE. This chain's CDR3 is CASSPRLAGGLGDTQYF. The CDR3 DNA reads as TGTGCCAGCAGCCCGAGACTAGCGGGGGGGCTTGGGGATACGCAGTATTTT.

V is TRBV5-5 and J is TRBJ2-5; no clear D gene. Between the trimmed V and J ends, which lost 2 bases and 3 bases, there was a span of 2 bases. Germline V gene lookup returns CDR1 SGHKS and CDR2 YYEKEE (reference sequence). The CDR3 runs 11 residues. Here the CDR3 DNA reads TGTGCCAGCAGCTTTAAAGAGACCCAGTACTTC. It specifies CASSFKETQYF.

The genes are TRBV6-5 and TRBJ2-2; D uncertain. Deletions cut 6 bases from V and 1 base from J, with 6 bases between. The CDR3 has 13 amino acids. Germline V gene data show CDR1 as MNHEY and CDR2 as SVGAGI. Here the CDR3 reads CASSLQNTGELFF. Written as DNA, the CDR3 is TGTGCCAGCAGCCTACAGAACACCGGGGAGCTGTTTTTT.

The chain couples TRBV3-1 (or the pseudogene TRBV3-2) to TRBJ1-2, with 7 bases that match TRBD1. This CDR3 is built from 18 residues. After removal of 0 bases from V and 4 bases from J, the junction contained 14 bases not matched to a gene. Per the germline V gene, CDR1 is LGHDT and CDR2 is YNNKEL (reference sequence). The CDR3 spells CASSQDRRLGQAIYGYTF. In nucleotides, the CDR3 is TGTGCCAGCAGCCAAGATAGGAGGTTAGGACAGGCGATCTATGGCTACACCTTC.

The chain uses TRBV5-5 and TRBJ2-7, with D tentatively TRBD2 (5 bases). This CDR3 region has 17 residues. Looked up from germline, CDR1 is SGHKS and CDR2 is YYEKEE (reference sequence). V was cut by 0 bases and J by 0 bases, with 16 bases left in between. CDR3 in DNA: TGTGCCAGCAGCTTGGGAGGACTGTCAACCCCCTCCTACGAGCAGTACTTC. It codes for CASSLGGLSTPSYEQYF.

The chain is built from TRBV9 and TRBJ1-1; D uncertain. The CDR3 is 11 residues long. Germline assignment: CDR1 SGDLS and CDR2 YYNGEE. The V and J ends lost 3 bases and 2 bases respectively, with 2 bases between them. The CDR3, as DNA: TGTGCCAGCAGCGACAACACTGAAGCTTTCTTT. This gives the protein CASSDNTEAFF.

The V call is TRBV14, the J call TRBJ2-3, with TRBD2 matching 8 bases. CDR1 and CDR2 from the germline V gene are SGHDN and FVKESK. The CDR3 loop spans 16 amino acids. The V gene end was trimmed by 0 bases and the J gene end by 2 bases; junction bases not matched to a gene: 4. CDR3 nucleotide sequence: TGTGCCAGCAGCCAAGAAAAGCGGGGGACCACAGATACGCAGTATTTT. Its translation is CASSQEKRGTTDTQYF.